Listed below are T cell receptor beta chains from one sample, sequenced in a study of cytomegalovirus exposure and HLA in healthy donors. Profiled with immunoSEQ multiplex PCR; TCRdb holds only in-frame clones, not every one. The data show around 190,000 clones, around three quarters seen once. Specimen: PBMCs. These receptors originate from a man in his thirties or forties in good health and CMV-seronegative. Both conserved end residues are part of each CDR3. A D gene is named only where the DNA matches it firmly. Where a row states a size, it is once, few, many or the class of an expanded clone; other rows omit it.

d_call: -
j_call: TRBJ1-1
clone_size: -
v_call: TRBV10-3
cdr3_nt: TGTGCCATCAGTGGGGAGGAAGGCACTGAAGCTTTCTTT
cdr3_aa: CAISGEEGTEAFF

d_call: -
j_call: TRBJ2-3
clone_size: -
v_call: TRBV2
cdr3_nt: TGTGCCAGCAGTGACGAGCGAGATACGCAGTATTTT
cdr3_aa: CASSDERDTQYF

d_call: TRBD1
j_call: TRBJ1-4
clone_size: -
v_call: TRBV18
cdr3_nt: TGTGCCAGCTCACCGGACAGGGGCGGGGAAAAACTGTTTTTT
cdr3_aa: CASSPDRGGEKLFF

d_call: -
j_call: TRBJ1-2
clone_size: few
v_call: TRBV27
cdr3_nt: TGTGCCAGCAGTTTACCCGGCTATGGCTACACCTTC
cdr3_aa: CASSLPGYGYTF

d_call: -
j_call: TRBJ2-7
clone_size: -
v_call: TRBV5-4
cdr3_nt: TGTGCCAGCAGCCAAGGCGGGACGGACTACGAGCAGTACTTC
cdr3_aa: CASSQGGTDYEQYF

d_call: -
j_call: TRBJ2-2
clone_size: -
v_call: TRBV28
cdr3_nt: TGTGCCAGCAGGAAAAGGACAGTAGTGAACACCGGGGAGCTGTTTTTT
cdr3_aa: CASRKRTVVNTGELFF

d_call: -
j_call: TRBJ2-2
clone_size: once
v_call: TRBV2
cdr3_nt: TGTGCCAGCGGATTTAGGGGACTCACCGGGGAGCTGTTTTTT
cdr3_aa: CASGFRGLTGELFF

d_call: TRBD1
j_call: TRBJ2-5
clone_size: -
v_call: TRBV5-1
cdr3_nt: TGCGCCAGCACCCTTGGGGGGACAGGTCAAGAGACCCAGTACTTC
cdr3_aa: CASTLGGTGQETQYF

d_call: TRBD1
j_call: TRBJ2-3
clone_size: -
v_call: TRBV11-3
cdr3_nt: TGTGCCAGCAGCTCCCCAGGGGGTCCCACAGATACGCAGTATTTT
cdr3_aa: CASSSPGGPTDTQYF

d_call: -
j_call: TRBJ1-5
clone_size: -
v_call: TRBV28
cdr3_nt: TGTGCCAGCAGCCCTCTGGACGGGGGGTTGAGACAGCCCCAGCATTTT
cdr3_aa: CASSPLDGGLRQPQHF

d_call: TRBD2
j_call: TRBJ2-3
clone_size: -
v_call: TRBV29-1
cdr3_nt: TGCAGCGTTGAGGGACGTCCGGGACTAGCGGGGCGTTTAGATACGCAGTATTTT
cdr3_aa: CSVEGRPGLAGRLDTQYF

d_call: TRBD1
j_call: TRBJ1-1
clone_size: -
v_call: TRBV30
cdr3_nt: TGTGCCTGGAGTCCGCCGGGACAGGGAACAACAATGAACACTGAAGCTTTCTTT
cdr3_aa: CAWSPPGQGTTMNTEAFF

d_call: -
j_call: TRBJ1-2
clone_size: few
v_call: TRBV9
cdr3_nt: TGTGCCAGCAGCGTATCGGGGGGCGCCTATGGCTACACCTTC
cdr3_aa: CASSVSGGAYGYTF

d_call: -
j_call: TRBJ1-1
clone_size: -
v_call: TRBV20-1
cdr3_nt: TGCAGTGCTAGAGGTTCAACGAGAGCTTTCTTT
cdr3_aa: CSARGSTRAFF

d_call: -
j_call: TRBJ2-1
clone_size: -
v_call: TRBV29-1
cdr3_nt: TGCAGCGTCAAGGGCCGAGGGGGTTGGAATGAGCAGTTCTTC
cdr3_aa: CSVKGRGGWNEQFF

d_call: TRBD1
j_call: TRBJ2-6
clone_size: once
v_call: TRBV27
cdr3_nt: TGTGCCAGCAGGGGACAGTGGACGTACTCTGGGGCCAACGTCCTGACTTTC
cdr3_aa: CASRGQWTYSGANVLTF

d_call: TRBD1
j_call: TRBJ2-1
clone_size: -
v_call: TRBV5-6
cdr3_nt: TGTGCCAGCAGTCTGACAGGGGGTCTCCCCTTGAATGAGCAGTTCTTC
cdr3_aa: CASSLTGGLPLNEQFF

d_call: -
j_call: TRBJ1-4
clone_size: -
v_call: TRBV25-1
cdr3_nt: TGTGCCAGCAGTGACCAGGGTGGTACTAATGAAAAACTGTTTTTT
cdr3_aa: CASSDQGGTNEKLFF

d_call: -
j_call: TRBJ2-7
clone_size: -
v_call: TRBV15
cdr3_nt: TGTGCCACCAGCAGTCCGCGTCAGGGTGGCTACGAGCAGTACTTC
cdr3_aa: CATSSPRQGGYEQYF

d_call: -
j_call: TRBJ1-2
clone_size: once
v_call: TRBV5-1
cdr3_nt: TGCGCCAGCAGCCAGCAGCACAGCACGACCTTC
cdr3_aa: CASSQQHSTTF

d_call: -
j_call: TRBJ1-2
clone_size: -
v_call: TRBV5-4
cdr3_nt: TGTGCCAGCTCAATGACAGGCGCCCCTTCGGGGGGCTACACCTTC
cdr3_aa: CASSMTGAPSGGYTF

d_call: -
j_call: TRBJ1-2
clone_size: -
v_call: TRBV2
cdr3_nt: TGTGCCAGCAGGGAGTCCGTCGGTGGCTACACCTTC
cdr3_aa: CASRESVGGYTF

d_call: -
j_call: TRBJ1-5
clone_size: -
v_call: TRBV28
cdr3_nt: TGTGCCAGCAGTTTTAGGGATGGCAGGGTTGGGTTGGGCAATCAGCCCCAGCATTTT
cdr3_aa: CASSFRDGRVGLGNQPQHF

d_call: -
j_call: TRBJ2-7
clone_size: -
v_call: TRBV2
cdr3_nt: TGTGCCAGCAGTGAAGTGGGCTTCAGCTCCTACGAGCAGTACTTC
cdr3_aa: CASSEVGFSSYEQYF

d_call: TRBD1
j_call: TRBJ1-5
clone_size: -
v_call: TRBV6-1
cdr3_nt: TGTGCCAGCAGCCGGGACAGGGATCAGCCCCAGCATTTT
cdr3_aa: CASSRDRDQPQHF

d_call: TRBD2
j_call: TRBJ2-7
clone_size: -
v_call: TRBV6-5
cdr3_nt: TGTGCCAGCAGTTACTCGATGTCTAGCGGAACCTACGAGCAGTACTTC
cdr3_aa: CASSYSMSSGTYEQYF

d_call: TRBD1
j_call: TRBJ1-5
clone_size: -
v_call: TRBV2
cdr3_nt: TGTGCCAGCGCGGGACAGGGGGCGTTCCATCAGCCCCAGCATTTT
cdr3_aa: CASAGQGAFHQPQHF

d_call: -
j_call: TRBJ2-2
clone_size: once
v_call: TRBV6-1
cdr3_nt: TGTGCCACTTTGGCTTCGAACACCGGGGAGCTGTTTTTT
cdr3_aa: CATLASNTGELFF

d_call: -
j_call: TRBJ2-7
clone_size: -
v_call: TRBV5-1
cdr3_nt: TGCGCCAGCAGCTTGGCCGGGGGAGACTACGAGCAGTACTTC
cdr3_aa: CASSLAGGDYEQYF

d_call: -
j_call: TRBJ2-7
clone_size: -
v_call: TRBV27
cdr3_nt: TGTGCCAGCAGCCCCTGGGGCCCCGGCGGCGAGCAGTACTTC
cdr3_aa: CASSPWGPGGEQYF

d_call: TRBD1
j_call: TRBJ2-7
clone_size: -
v_call: TRBV10-1
cdr3_nt: TGCGCCAGCAGTGATCCCGGACAGGGATACTACGAGCAGTACTTC
cdr3_aa: CASSDPGQGYYEQYF

d_call: TRBD2
j_call: TRBJ2-7
clone_size: -
v_call: TRBV11-1
cdr3_nt: TGTGCCAGCAGCATGACTAGCGGGAGTTCCTACGAGCAGTACTTC
cdr3_aa: CASSMTSGSSYEQYF

d_call: TRBD1
j_call: TRBJ1-5
clone_size: -
v_call: TRBV29-1
cdr3_nt: TGCAGCGTTAGAGGACAGGGGGCACGTCAGCCCCAGCATTTT
cdr3_aa: CSVRGQGARQPQHF

d_call: TRBD1
j_call: TRBJ2-2
clone_size: -
v_call: TRBV27
cdr3_nt: TGTGCCACCTGGACAGGGAACACCGGGGAGCTGTTTTTT
cdr3_aa: CATWTGNTGELFF

d_call: -
j_call: TRBJ1-5
clone_size: -
v_call: TRBV6-1
cdr3_nt: TGTGCCAGCATGGAGGGCCGCTATAGCAATCAGCCCCAGCATTTT
cdr3_aa: CASMEGRYSNQPQHF

d_call: -
j_call: TRBJ2-3
clone_size: -
v_call: TRBV11-2
cdr3_nt: TGTGCCGGGAGTCCGGGTAGAAATACGCAGTATTTT
cdr3_aa: CAGSPGRNTQYF

d_call: -
j_call: TRBJ2-6
clone_size: -
v_call: TRBV12-5
cdr3_nt: TGTGCTAGTGGTTTGCCCGACAGTTCCTCTGGGGCCAACGTCCTGACTTTC
cdr3_aa: CASGLPDSSSGANVLTF

d_call: -
j_call: TRBJ2-3
clone_size: -
v_call: TRBV5-1
cdr3_nt: TGCGCCAGCAGCTTGGATCGCGCACCGGATACGCAGTATTTT
cdr3_aa: CASSLDRAPDTQYF

d_call: -
j_call: TRBJ2-7
clone_size: -
v_call: TRBV27
cdr3_nt: TGTGCCAGCAGTTTACTCAGGGCAGGGGACGAGCAGTACTTC
cdr3_aa: CASSLLRAGDEQYF

d_call: TRBD1
j_call: TRBJ1-1
clone_size: -
v_call: TRBV11-3
cdr3_nt: TGTGCCAGCAGCTTAGGACAGGGGGAGAACACTGAAGCTTTCTTT
cdr3_aa: CASSLGQGENTEAFF

d_call: -
j_call: TRBJ1-2
clone_size: -
v_call: TRBV10-2
cdr3_nt: TGCGCCAGCAGTGAGAGTCCCTACAGGGCGCCTGCCTATGGCTACACCTTC
cdr3_aa: CASSESPYRAPAYGYTF

d_call: -
j_call: TRBJ2-5
clone_size: -
v_call: TRBV5-4
cdr3_nt: TGTGCCAGCAGCGTGGGCCTCCGGGGGACCCAGTACTTC
cdr3_aa: CASSVGLRGTQYF

d_call: -
j_call: TRBJ2-5
clone_size: few
v_call: TRBV5-4
cdr3_nt: TGTGCCAGCAGTTCCGGGACATCGGGGGAGACCCAGTACTTC
cdr3_aa: CASSSGTSGETQYF

d_call: TRBD2
j_call: TRBJ2-3
clone_size: -
v_call: TRBV2
cdr3_nt: TGTGCCAGCAGTGAATTGACTAGCGGGAGGACTAGCACAGATACGCAGTATTTT
cdr3_aa: CASSELTSGRTSTDTQYF

d_call: -
j_call: TRBJ1-2
clone_size: -
v_call: TRBV6-1
cdr3_nt: TGTGCCAGCAGTGAACGGGTGAACTATGGCTACACCTTC
cdr3_aa: CASSERVNYGYTF

d_call: -
j_call: TRBJ1-1
clone_size: -
v_call: TRBV4-1
cdr3_nt: TGCGCCAGCAGCCGCCTTATTTTGATGGAGGGGAACACTGAAGCTTTCTTT
cdr3_aa: CASSRLILMEGNTEAFF

d_call: TRBD2
j_call: TRBJ2-7
clone_size: -
v_call: TRBV27
cdr3_nt: TGTGCCAGCAGGCTACTAGCGGGAGGCTGGGAGCAGTACTTC
cdr3_aa: CASRLLAGGWEQYF

d_call: TRBD1
j_call: TRBJ2-7
clone_size: -
v_call: TRBV28
cdr3_nt: TGTGCCAGCAGTTTCAAATACCGGGACAGGGACTCCTACGAGCAGTACTTC
cdr3_aa: CASSFKYRDRDSYEQYF

d_call: TRBD2
j_call: TRBJ2-1
clone_size: -
v_call: TRBV2
cdr3_nt: TGTGCCAGCAGACGGGGACTAGGGGTTTACAATGAGCAGTTCTTC
cdr3_aa: CASRRGLGVYNEQFF

d_call: TRBD2
j_call: TRBJ2-5
clone_size: once
v_call: TRBV5-1
cdr3_nt: TGCGCCAGCAGGGGGGGGGAGACCCAGTACTTC
cdr3_aa: CASRGGETQYF

d_call: -
j_call: TRBJ1-1
clone_size: -
v_call: TRBV7-9
cdr3_nt: TGTGCCAGCAGCCCTAAGAGGAGGACGGTATTGAACACTGAAGCTTTCTTT
cdr3_aa: CASSPKRRTVLNTEAFF

d_call: -
j_call: TRBJ2-7
clone_size: -
v_call: TRBV6-5
cdr3_nt: TGTGCCAGCAGTGTTCTCGGCGAGCAGTACTTC
cdr3_aa: CASSVLGEQYF

d_call: TRBD2
j_call: TRBJ2-7
clone_size: -
v_call: TRBV15
cdr3_nt: TGTGCCACCAGCAGAGATCGTAAGATTAGCGGGAGCTCCTACGAGCAGTACTTC
cdr3_aa: CATSRDRKISGSSYEQYF

d_call: TRBD1
j_call: TRBJ1-2
clone_size: -
v_call: TRBV28
cdr3_nt: TGTGCCAGCCGGGACAGGCTTTATGGCTACACCTTC
cdr3_aa: CASRDRLYGYTF

d_call: TRBD2
j_call: TRBJ2-7
clone_size: -
v_call: TRBV5-1
cdr3_nt: TGCGCCAGCAGCTTGGGCAGGGGACTAGCGGCTAGCTCCTACGAGCAGTACTTC
cdr3_aa: CASSLGRGLAASSYEQYF

d_call: -
j_call: TRBJ2-7
clone_size: -
v_call: TRBV6-6
cdr3_nt: TGTGCCAGCAGTCCAGGGGCAGGGGGGTCCTACGAGCAGTACTTC
cdr3_aa: CASSPGAGGSYEQYF